Below, 10 T cell receptor beta chains from the same sample are listed, as sequenced in a study of blood T cells in healthy people across ages. The authors ran a second PCR of about 6 to 11 cycles using a sample-barcoded 5' primer and a J-beta primer mix. TCRdb re-derived calls from the 5' RACE reads in MiXCR, one entry per CDR3 protein. The table lists about 1,500,000 distinct CDR3 sequences, approximately 30% of them singletons. The specimen sequenced was blood. Source of these receptors: a woman in her 30s in good health.

Only a few counts were recorded for this clonotype. V usage is TRBV18 and J usage is TRBJ1-1, with a possible D match to TRBD1 (6 bases). Germline V gene sequence: CDR1 KGHSH, CDR2 LQKENI. V lost 6 bases and J lost 4, with 18 bases in between. The CDR3 spans 15 residues. CDR3 amino acids: CASSPIPRGGTEAFF. The CDR3 DNA reads TGTGCCAGCTCCCCTATCCCTCGAGGGGGCACTGAAGCTTTCTTT.

The chain uses TRBV10-3 and TRBJ2-1, with TRBD2 identical over 11 bases. Unmatched junction bases numbered 15, after V lost 6 bases and J lost 8 bases. This CDR3 spans 17 amino acids. The germline gives CDR1 ENHRY, CDR2 SYGVKD. CDR3 sequence reads: CAIRGDSTSGNVYEQFF. The CDR3 region has the DNA TGTGCCATCAGGGGGGATTCGACTAGCGGGAACGTGTATGAGCAGTTCTTC.

This clonotype was picked up many times. The V call is TRBV27, the J call TRBJ1-2, with D perhaps matching TRBD1 (5 bases). Germline CDR1 MNHEY, CDR2 SMNVEV (reference sequence). Trimming removed 5 bases from V and 5 bases from J, with 18 bases in between. CDR3 length: 15 amino acids. The CDR3 sequence: CASSPQPLGGYGYTF. The CDR3 nucleotides read TGTGCCAGCAGTCCCCAACCGTTGGGGGGATATGGCTACACCTTC.

This clonotype was counted many times. V gene TRBV9 combines with J gene TRBJ1-2; weak D call: TRBD1 (5 bases). Trimming shortened V by 0 bases and J by 7 bases, and 19 bases separated the two germline ends. This CDR3 contains 16 residues. Germline CDR1 and CDR2: SGDLS and YYNGEE. The DNA of the CDR3 is TGTGCCAGCAGCGTAGTCCCGGGGAGGCAGGGCGGTGGCTACACCTTC. Its protein is CASSVVPGRQGGGYTF. The full variable domain, with the rest looked up from reference TRBV9 and TRBJ1-2, is DSGVTQTPKHLITATGQRVTLRCSPRSGDLSVYWYQQSLDQGLQFLIQYYNGEERAKGNILERFSAQQFPDLHSELNLSSLELGDSALYFCASSVVPGRQGGGYTFGSGTRLTVV.

This clonotype turned up a few times. The chain joins TRBV30 to TRBJ2-1; 10 bases match TRBD1. The CDR3 extends over 16 amino acids. The trim removed 3 bases at V and 8 bases at J, leaving 13 bases unmatched. Germline loops: CDR1 GTSNPN, CDR2 SVGIG (reference sequence). This CDR3 is CAWSAYRDRGIHEQFF. The CDR3, as DNA: TGTGCCTGGAGCGCTTATCGGGACAGGGGTATCCATGAGCAGTTCTTC.

This clonotype was detected only a few times. The chain is built from TRBV11-2 and TRBJ2-1; D remains ambiguous. V shed 5 bases and J shed 10 bases, with 15 bases lying between them. The germline V gene encodes CDR1 SGHAT and CDR2 FQNNGV. The CDR3 has 13 residues. CDR3 loop: CASSPRPLWEQFF. The CDR3 DNA is TGTGCCAGCAGCCCCAGACCTTTGTGGGAGCAGTTCTTC.

This rearrangement joins TRBV5-1 to TRBJ2-3; 7 bases agree with TRBD2. Germline assignment: CDR1 SGHRS and CDR2 YFSETQ. This CDR3 has 15 amino acids. J gave up 2 bases and V 4 bases, and 7 bases lay outside the gene matches. The CDR3 coding sequence is TGCGCCAGCAGCCTCAGCGGGGCCCACACAGATACGCAGTATTTT. This codes for CASSLSGAHTDTQYF. The full variable domain, in which reference TRBV5-1 and TRBJ2-3 provide the parts outside the CDR3, is KAGVTQTPRYLIKTRGQQVTLSCSPISGHRSVSWYQQTPGQGLQFLFEYFSETQRNKGNFPGRFSGRQFSNSRSEMNVSTLELGDSALYLCASSLSGAHTDTQYFGPGTRLTVL.

The J gene is TRBJ2-2, the V gene TRBV7-2; TRBD1 agrees at 9 bases. Germline loops: CDR1 SGHTA, CDR2 FQGNSA. The ends lost 9 bases at V and 1 base at J; junction bases unmatched: 3. This CDR3 contains 14 residues. The CDR3: CASVTGGNTGELFF. The CDR3 nucleotides read TGTGCCAGTGTGACAGGGGGGAACACCGGGGAGCTGTTTTTT.

This clonotype showed up just a few times. V usage is TRBV7-2 and J usage is TRBJ1-1; the D is unclear. This CDR3 has 12 amino acids. Trimming took 3 bases from V and 5 from J, leaving 7 bases between them. Germline V gene sequence: CDR1 SGHTA, CDR2 FQGNSA. CDR3 nucleotide sequence: TGTGCCAGCAGCTTGAAGCGGACTGAAGCTTTCTTT. Protein sequence: CASSLKRTEAFF.

A few counts support this clonotype. The J gene is TRBJ2-7, the V gene TRBV5-1; 7 bases match TRBD1. With 7 bases clipped from V and 1 base from J, the junction kept 11 bases outside the gene matches. Per germline, CDR1 SGHRS and CDR2 YFSETQ. This CDR3 has 15 residues. The CDR3, as DNA: TGCGCCAGCTCGACTCCGGGACAGAGATCCTACGAGCAGTACTTC. Translation gives CASSTPGQRSYEQYF.